The clone carrying this TCR beta chain came up a few times. The entry originates in a study of identical twins. In germline, CDR1 is MDHEN, CDR2 SYDVKM. The V end was cut by 2 bases, the J end by 4 bases, with 14 bases between. The CDR3 runs 16 residues. A universal primer site came from template switching; cDNA carried unique molecular identifiers. From the 5' RACE reads, TCRdb called clonotypes with MiXCR, one entry per CDR3 protein. This table holds 500,000 or so distinct CDR3 sequences, 14% found once. The sample also formed part of further work on yellow fever vaccine responses in identical twins.

The chain has TRBV28 and TRBJ2-2; D possibly corresponds to TRBD1 (5 bases). This receptor was taken from a woman aged 18-35 years in good health. The specimen was CD4+ T cells sorted from blood. CDR3 residues: CASSLITGAGTGELFF. The CDR3, as DNA: TGTGCCAGCAGTTTAATCACTGGGGCAGGCACCGGGGAGCTGTTTTTT. The entire variable domain, with the rest obtained from reference TRBV28 and TRBJ2-2, is as follows: DVKVTQSSRYLVKRTGEKVFLECVQDMDHENMFWYRQDPGLGLRLIYFSYDVKMKEKGDIPEGYSVSREKKERFSLILESASTNQTSMYLCASSLITGAGTGELFFGEGSRLTVL.